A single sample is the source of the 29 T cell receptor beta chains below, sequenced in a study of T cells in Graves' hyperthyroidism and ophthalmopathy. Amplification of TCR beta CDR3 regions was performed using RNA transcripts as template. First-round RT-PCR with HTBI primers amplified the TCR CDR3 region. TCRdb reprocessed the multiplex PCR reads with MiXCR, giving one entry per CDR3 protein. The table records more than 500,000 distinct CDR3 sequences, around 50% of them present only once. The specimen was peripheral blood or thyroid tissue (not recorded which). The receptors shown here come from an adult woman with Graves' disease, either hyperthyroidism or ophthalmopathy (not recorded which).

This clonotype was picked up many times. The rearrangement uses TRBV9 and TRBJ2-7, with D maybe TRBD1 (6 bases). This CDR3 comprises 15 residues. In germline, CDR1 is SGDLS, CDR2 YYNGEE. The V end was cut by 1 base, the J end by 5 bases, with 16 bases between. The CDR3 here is CASSVRARGIDEQYF. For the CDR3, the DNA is TGTGCCAGCAGCGTAAGGGCCAGGGGCATCGACGAGCAGTACTTC.

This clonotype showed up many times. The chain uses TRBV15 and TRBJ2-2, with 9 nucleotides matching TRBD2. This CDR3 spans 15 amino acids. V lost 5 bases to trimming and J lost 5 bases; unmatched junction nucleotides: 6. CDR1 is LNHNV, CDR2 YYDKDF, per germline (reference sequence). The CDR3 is CATSSAGGLTGELFF. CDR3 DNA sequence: TGTGCCACCAGCTCGGCGGGAGGGTTGACCGGGGAGCTGTTTTTT.

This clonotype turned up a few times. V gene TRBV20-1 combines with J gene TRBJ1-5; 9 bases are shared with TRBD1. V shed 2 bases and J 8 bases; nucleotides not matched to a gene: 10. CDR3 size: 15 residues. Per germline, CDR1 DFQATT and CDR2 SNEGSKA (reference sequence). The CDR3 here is CSARSGTGHSEPQHF. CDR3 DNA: TGCAGTGCTAGAAGCGGGACAGGGCATAGTGAGCCCCAGCATTTT.

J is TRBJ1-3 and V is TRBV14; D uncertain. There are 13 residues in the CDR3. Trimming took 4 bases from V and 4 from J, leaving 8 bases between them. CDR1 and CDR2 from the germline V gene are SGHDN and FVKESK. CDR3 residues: CASSRRNGNTIYF. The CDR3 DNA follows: TGTGCCAGCAGCCGACGAAACGGAAACACCATATATTTT.

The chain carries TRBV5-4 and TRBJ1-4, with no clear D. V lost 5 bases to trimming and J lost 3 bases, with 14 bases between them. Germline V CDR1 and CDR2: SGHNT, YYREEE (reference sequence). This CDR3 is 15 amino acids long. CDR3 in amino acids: CASSLSGLSNEKLFF. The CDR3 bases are TGTGCCAGCAGTTTAAGTGGGCTCTCTAATGAAAAACTGTTTTTT. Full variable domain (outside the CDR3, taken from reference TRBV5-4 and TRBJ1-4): ETGVTQSPTHLIKTRGQQVTLRCSSQSGHNTVSWYQQALGQGPQFIFQYYREEENGRGNFPPRFSGLQFPNYSSELNVNALELDDSALYLCASSLSGLSNEKLFFGSGTQLSVL.

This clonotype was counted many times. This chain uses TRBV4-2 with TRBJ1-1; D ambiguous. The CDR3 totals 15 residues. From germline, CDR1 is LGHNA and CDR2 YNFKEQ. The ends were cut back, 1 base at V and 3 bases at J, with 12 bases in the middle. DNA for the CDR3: TGTGCCAGCAGCCAAGTCCTTGAGAGTTACACTGAAGCTTTCTTT. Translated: CASSQVLESYTEAFF.

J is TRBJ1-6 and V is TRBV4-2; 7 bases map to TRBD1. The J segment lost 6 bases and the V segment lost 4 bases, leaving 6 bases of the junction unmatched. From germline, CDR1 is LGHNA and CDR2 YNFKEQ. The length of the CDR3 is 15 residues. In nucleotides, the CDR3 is TGTGCCAGCAGCCCGGGGACAGATTCTAATTCACCCCTCCACTTT. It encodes CASSPGTDSNSPLHF.

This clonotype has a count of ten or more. In DNA form, the CDR3 reads TGTGCCAGCAGTTTCAGGCGGGCCACTGAAGCTTTCTTT. Its protein product is CASSFRRATEAFF. J is TRBJ1-1 and V is TRBV27; no clear D. The V end lost 3 bases, the J end lost 4 bases, and 9 bases lay between the germline ends. CDR3 size: 13 residues. Germline V lookup: CDR1 MNHEY, CDR2 SMNVEV (reference sequence).

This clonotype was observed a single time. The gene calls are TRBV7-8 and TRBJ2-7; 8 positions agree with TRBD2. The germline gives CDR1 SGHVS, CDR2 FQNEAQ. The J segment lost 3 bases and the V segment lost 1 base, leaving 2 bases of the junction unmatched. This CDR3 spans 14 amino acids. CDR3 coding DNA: TGTGCCAGCAGCTTAGTCCGGGAGGGCTACGAGCAGTACTTC. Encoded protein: CASSLVREGYEQYF.

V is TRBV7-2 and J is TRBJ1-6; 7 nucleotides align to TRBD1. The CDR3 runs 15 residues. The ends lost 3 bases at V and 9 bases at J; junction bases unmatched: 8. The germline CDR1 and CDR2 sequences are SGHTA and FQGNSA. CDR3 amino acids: CASSFTTGKGSPLHF. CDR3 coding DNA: TGTGCCAGCAGCTTTACGACAGGGAAGGGTTCACCCCTCCACTTT.

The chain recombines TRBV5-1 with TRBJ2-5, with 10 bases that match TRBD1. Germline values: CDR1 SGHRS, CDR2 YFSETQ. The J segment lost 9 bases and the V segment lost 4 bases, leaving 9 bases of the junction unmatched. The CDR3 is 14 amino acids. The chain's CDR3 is CASSQGQGGQPQYF. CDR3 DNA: TGCGCCAGCAGCCAAGGACAGGGGGGACAGCCCCAGTACTTC.

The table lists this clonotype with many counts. The CDR3 coding sequence is TGTGCCAGCAGCCCCAGACTTGCGGGACCTTCCGGGGCCAACGTCCTGACTTTC. Translated, it gives CASSPRLAGPSGANVLTF. The chain links TRBV5-8 to TRBJ2-6, with D maybe TRBD2 (6 bases). Germline values: CDR1 SGHTS, CDR2 YDEGEE. CDR3 length equals 18 residues. V lost 4 bases and J 4 bases, leaving 21 bases between the germline ends.

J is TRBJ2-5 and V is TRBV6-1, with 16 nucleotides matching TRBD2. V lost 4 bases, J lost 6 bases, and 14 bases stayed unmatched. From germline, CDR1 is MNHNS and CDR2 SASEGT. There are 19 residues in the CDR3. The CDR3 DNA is TGTGCCAGCAGTGCTAGCCCCCCGGGACTAGCGGGAGGGCTGAAGACCCAGTACTTC. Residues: CASSASPPGLAGGLKTQYF.

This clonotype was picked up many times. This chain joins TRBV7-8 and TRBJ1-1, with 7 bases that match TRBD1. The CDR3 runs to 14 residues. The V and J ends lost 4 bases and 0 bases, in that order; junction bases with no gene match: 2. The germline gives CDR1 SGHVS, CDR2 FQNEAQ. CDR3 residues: CASSSDRLNTEAFF. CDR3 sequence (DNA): TGTGCCAGCAGCTCGGACAGGCTGAACACTGAAGCTTTCTTT.

The CDR3 is CASSSGPPGGRGYTF. CDR3 in DNA: TGTGCCAGCAGCTCCGGTCCTCCCGGGGGCAGGGGCTACACCTTC. The gene calls are TRBV7-9 and TRBJ1-2; D is possibly TRBD1 (6 bases). The CDR3 extends over 15 amino acids. The V and J ends lost 4 bases and 8 bases respectively, with 20 bases between them. Germline CDR1 SEHNR, CDR2 FQNEAQ (reference sequence).

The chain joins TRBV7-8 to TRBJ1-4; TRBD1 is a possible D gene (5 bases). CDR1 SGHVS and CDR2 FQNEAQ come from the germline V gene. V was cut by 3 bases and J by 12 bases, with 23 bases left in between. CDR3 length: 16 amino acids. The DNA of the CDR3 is TGTGCCAGCAGCTTTAGCGGGAGGGGTGCCCCAGAGGAACTGTTTTTT. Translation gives CASSFSGRGAPEELFF.

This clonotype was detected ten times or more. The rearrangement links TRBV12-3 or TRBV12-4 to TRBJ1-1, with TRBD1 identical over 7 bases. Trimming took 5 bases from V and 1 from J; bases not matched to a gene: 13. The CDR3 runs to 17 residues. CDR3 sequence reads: CASSLPRGQSSNTEAFF. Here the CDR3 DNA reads TGTGCCAGCAGTCTGCCTCGGGGACAGAGTTCGAACACTGAAGCTTTCTTT.

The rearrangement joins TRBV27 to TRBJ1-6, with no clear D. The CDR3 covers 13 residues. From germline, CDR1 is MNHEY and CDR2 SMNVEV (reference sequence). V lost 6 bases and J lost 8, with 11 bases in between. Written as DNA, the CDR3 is TGTGCCAGCAGCCGGAAAGCAGATTCACCCCTCCACTTT. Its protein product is CASSRKADSPLHF.

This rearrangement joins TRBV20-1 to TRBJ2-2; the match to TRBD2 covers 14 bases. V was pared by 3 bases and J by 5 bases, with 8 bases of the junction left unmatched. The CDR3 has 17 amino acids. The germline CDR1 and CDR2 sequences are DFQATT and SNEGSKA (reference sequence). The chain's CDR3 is CSAREDGTSGRTGELFF. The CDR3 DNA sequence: TGCAGTGCTAGGGAGGACGGGACTAGCGGGAGAACCGGGGAGCTGTTTTTT.

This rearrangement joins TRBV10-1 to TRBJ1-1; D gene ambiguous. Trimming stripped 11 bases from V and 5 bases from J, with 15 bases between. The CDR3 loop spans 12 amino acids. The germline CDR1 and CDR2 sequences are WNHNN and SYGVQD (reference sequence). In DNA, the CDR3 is TGCGCCCCTCCGCGGGTCGGGACTGAAGCTTTCTTT. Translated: CAPPRVGTEAFF.

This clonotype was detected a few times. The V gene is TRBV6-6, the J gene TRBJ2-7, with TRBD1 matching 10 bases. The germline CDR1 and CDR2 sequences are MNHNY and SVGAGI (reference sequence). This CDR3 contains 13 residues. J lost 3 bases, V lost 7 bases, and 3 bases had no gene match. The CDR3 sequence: CASTRTGGYEQYF. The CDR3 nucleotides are TGTGCCAGCACTAGGACAGGGGGCTACGAGCAGTACTTC.

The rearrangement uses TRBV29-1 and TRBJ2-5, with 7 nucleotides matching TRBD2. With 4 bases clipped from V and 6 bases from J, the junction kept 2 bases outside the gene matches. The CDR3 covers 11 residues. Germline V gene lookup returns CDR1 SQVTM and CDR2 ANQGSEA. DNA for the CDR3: TGCAGCGTTGGGGGAGGGAAGACCCAGTACTTC. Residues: CSVGGGKTQYF.

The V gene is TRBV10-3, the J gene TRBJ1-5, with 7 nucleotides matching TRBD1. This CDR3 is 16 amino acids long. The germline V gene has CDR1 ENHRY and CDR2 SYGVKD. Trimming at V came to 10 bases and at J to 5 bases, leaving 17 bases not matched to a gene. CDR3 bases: TGTGCCAGCAGCTACTCTCGGGGCCAGGGGGATCAGCCCCAGCATTTT. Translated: CASSYSRGQGDQPQHF.

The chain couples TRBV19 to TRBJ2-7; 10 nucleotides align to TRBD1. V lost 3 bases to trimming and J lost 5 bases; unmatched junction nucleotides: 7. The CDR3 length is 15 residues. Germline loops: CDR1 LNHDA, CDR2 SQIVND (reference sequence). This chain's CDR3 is CASSIFGTGVNEQYF. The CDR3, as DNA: TGTGCCAGTAGTATTTTCGGGACAGGGGTGAACGAGCAGTACTTC.

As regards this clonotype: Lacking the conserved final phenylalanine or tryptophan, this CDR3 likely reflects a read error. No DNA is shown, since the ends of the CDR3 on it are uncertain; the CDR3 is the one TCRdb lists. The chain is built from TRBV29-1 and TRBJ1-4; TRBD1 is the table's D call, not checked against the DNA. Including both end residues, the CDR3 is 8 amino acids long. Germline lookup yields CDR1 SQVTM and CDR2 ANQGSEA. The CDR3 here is CSVDRQGY.

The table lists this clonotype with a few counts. The CDR3 nucleotides are TGTGCCAGTACCCAATCGGGGATGGTGAACACTGAAGCTTTCTTT. This sequence encodes CASTQSGMVNTEAFF. J is TRBJ1-1 and V is TRBV19; D gene unclear. CDR3 length: 15 amino acids. Germline assignment: CDR1 LNHDA and CDR2 SQIVND (reference sequence). Deletions cut 7 bases from V and 0 bases from J, with 15 bases between. Filled out from reference TRBV19 and TRBJ1-1, the complete variable domain reads DGGITQSPKYLFRKEGQNVTLSCEQNLNHDAMYWYRQDPGQGLRLIYYSQIVNDFQKGDIAEGYSVSREKKESFPLTVTSAQKNPTAFYLCASTQSGMVNTEAFFGQGTRLTVV.

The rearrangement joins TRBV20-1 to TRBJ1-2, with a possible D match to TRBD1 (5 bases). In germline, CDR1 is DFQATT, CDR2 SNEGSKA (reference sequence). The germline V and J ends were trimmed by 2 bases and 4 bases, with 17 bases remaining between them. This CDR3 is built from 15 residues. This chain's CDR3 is CSARSGLINRYGYTF. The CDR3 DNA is TGCAGTGCTAGATCGGGACTGATAAACCGCTATGGCTACACCTTC.

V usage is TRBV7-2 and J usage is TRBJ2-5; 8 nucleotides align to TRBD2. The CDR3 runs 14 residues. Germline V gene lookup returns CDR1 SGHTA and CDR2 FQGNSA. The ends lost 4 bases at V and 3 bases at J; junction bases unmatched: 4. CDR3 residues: CASSSRSGKETQYF. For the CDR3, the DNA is TGTGCCAGCAGCTCCCGTAGCGGGAAAGAGACCCAGTACTTC.

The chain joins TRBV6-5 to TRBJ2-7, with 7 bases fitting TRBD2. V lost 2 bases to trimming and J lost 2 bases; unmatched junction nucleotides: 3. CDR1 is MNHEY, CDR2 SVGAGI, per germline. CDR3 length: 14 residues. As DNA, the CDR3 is TGTGCCAGCAGTTACGGGACTACGCCCTACGAGCAGTACTTC. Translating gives CASSYGTTPYEQYF.